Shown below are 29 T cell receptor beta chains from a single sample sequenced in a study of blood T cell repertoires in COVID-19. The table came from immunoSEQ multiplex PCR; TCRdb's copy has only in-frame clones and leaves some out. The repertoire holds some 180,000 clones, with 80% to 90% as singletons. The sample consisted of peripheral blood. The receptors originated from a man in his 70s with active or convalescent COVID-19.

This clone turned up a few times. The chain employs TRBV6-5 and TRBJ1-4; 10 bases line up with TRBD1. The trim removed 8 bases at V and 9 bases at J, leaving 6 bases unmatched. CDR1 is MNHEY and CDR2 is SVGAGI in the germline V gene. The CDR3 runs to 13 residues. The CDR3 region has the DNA TGTGCCAGCGTGGGACAGGGGATCCAAAAACTGTTTTTT. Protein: CASVGQGIQKLFF.

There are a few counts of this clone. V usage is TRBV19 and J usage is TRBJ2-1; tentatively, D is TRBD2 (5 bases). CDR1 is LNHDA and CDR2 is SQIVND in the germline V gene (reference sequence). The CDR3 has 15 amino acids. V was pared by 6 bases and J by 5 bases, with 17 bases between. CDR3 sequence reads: CASSTGNLRNNEQFF. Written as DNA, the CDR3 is TGTGCCAGTAGCACGGGAAACTTGAGGAACAATGAGCAGTTCTTC. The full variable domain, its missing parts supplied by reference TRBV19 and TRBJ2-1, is DGGITQSPKYLFRKEGQNVTLSCEQNLNHDAMYWYRQDPGQGLRLIYYSQIVNDFQKGDIAEGYSVSREKKESFPLTVTSAQKNPTAFYLCASSTGNLRNNEQFFGPGTRLTVL.

The DNA of the CDR3 is TGTGCCAGCAGCCCCGGGACAAGGTACGCTTTCTTT. Amino acids: CASSPGTRYAFF. V gene TRBV11-3 combines with J gene TRBJ1-1; possibly TRBD1 for D (6 bases). The CDR3 contains 12 residues. In germline, CDR1 is SGHNT, CDR2 YENEEA. The germline V and J ends were trimmed by 5 bases and 11 bases, with 15 bases remaining between them.

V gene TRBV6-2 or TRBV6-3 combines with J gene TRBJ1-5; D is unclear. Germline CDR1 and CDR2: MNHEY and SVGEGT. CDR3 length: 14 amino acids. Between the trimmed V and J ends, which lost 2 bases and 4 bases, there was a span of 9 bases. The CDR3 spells CASSYTNRNQPQHF. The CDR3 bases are TGTGCCAGCAGTTACACTAACCGGAATCAGCCCCAGCATTTT.

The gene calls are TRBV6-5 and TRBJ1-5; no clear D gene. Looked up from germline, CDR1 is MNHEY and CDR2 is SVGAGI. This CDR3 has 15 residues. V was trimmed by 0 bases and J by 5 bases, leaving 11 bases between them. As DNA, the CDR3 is TGTGCCAGCAGTTACTCGGGTCAGGCCTATCAGCCCCAGCATTTT. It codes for CASSYSGQAYQPQHF.

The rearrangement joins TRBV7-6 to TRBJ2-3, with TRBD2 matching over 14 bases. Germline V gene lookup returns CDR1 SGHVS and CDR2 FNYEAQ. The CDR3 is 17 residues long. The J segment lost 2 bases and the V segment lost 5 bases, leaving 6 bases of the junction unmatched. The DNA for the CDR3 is TGTGCCAGCAGCCCTCGGACTAGCGGGAGGTTCACAGATACGCAGTATTTT. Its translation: CASSPRTSGRFTDTQYF.

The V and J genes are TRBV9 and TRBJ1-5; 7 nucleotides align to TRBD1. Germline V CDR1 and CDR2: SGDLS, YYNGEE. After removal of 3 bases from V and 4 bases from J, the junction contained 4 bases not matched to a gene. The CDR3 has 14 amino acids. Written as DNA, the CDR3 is TGTGCCAGCAGCGATGGACAGGTAAATCAGCCCCAGCATTTT. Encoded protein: CASSDGQVNQPQHF.

The CDR3 loop is CASSMASGGVTDTQYF. CDR3 bases: TGTGCCAGTAGTATGGCTAGCGGGGGGGTCACAGATACGCAGTATTTT. The V call is TRBV19, the J call TRBJ2-3; 12 bases fit TRBD2. V lost 3 bases and J lost 2; bases outside the gene matches: 3. Germline CDR1 reads LNHDA; CDR2 reads SQIVND (reference sequence). There are 16 residues in the CDR3.

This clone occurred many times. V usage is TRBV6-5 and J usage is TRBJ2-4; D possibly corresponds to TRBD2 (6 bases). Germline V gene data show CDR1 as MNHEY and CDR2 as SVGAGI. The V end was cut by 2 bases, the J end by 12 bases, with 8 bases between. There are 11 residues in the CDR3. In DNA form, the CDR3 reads TGTGCCAGCAGTTACCGGGGGAATCAGTACTTC. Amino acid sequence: CASSYRGNQYF.

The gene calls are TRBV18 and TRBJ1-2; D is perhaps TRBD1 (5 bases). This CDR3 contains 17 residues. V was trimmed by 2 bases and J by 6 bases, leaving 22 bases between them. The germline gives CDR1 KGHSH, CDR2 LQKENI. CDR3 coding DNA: TGTGCCAGCTCACCAGTTTTGGCCAAGGGGCCCACTAATGGCTACACCTTC. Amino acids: CASSPVLAKGPTNGYTF.

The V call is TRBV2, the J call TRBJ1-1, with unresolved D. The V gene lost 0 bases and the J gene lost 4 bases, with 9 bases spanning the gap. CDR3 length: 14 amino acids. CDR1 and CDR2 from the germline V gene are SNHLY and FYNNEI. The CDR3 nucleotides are TGTGCCAGCAGTGAAGCGTGGGCACTCACTGAAGCTTTCTTT. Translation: CASSEAWALTEAFF.

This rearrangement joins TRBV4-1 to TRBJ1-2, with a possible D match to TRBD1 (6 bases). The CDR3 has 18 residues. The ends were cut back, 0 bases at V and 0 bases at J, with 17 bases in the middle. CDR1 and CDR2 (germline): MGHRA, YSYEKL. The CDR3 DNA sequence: TGCGCCAGCAGCCAAGAAGGAACAGGGAGGGGGGCTAACTATGGCTACACCTTC. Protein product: CASSQEGTGRGANYGYTF.

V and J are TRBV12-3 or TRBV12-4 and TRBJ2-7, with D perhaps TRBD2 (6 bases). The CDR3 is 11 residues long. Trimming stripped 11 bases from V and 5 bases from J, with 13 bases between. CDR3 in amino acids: CAAGRIDEQYF. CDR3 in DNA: TGTGCCGCGGGGCGCATCGACGAGCAGTACTTC.

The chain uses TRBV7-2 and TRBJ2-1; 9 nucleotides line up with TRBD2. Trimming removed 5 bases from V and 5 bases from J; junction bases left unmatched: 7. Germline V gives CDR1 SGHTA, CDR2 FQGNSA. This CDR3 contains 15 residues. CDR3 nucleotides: TGTGCCAGCAGCCCCCCGGGACTAGCAGACAATGAGCAGTTCTTC. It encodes CASSPPGLADNEQFF.

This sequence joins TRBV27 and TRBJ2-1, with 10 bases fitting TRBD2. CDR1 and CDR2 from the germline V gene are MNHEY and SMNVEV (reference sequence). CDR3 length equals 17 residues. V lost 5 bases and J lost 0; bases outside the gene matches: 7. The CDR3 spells CASSLLPSGSSYNEQFF. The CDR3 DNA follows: TGTGCCAGCAGTCTCCTACCTAGCGGGAGCTCCTACAATGAGCAGTTCTTC.

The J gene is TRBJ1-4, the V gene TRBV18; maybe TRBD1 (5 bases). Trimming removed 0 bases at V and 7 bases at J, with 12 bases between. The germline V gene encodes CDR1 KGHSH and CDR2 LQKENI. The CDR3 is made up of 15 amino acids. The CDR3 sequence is CASSPPGGTGEKLFF. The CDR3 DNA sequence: TGTGCCAGCTCACCACCGGGGGGGACCGGTGAAAAACTGTTTTTT.

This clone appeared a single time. The CDR3 nucleotides read TGTGCCAGCTCATCCGCGGCAGGGGGTTACTACGAGCAGTACTTC. It specifies CASSSAAGGYYEQYF. The chain carries TRBV18 and TRBJ2-7; 7 nucleotides align to TRBD1. The CDR3 has 15 residues. Germline trimming cut 5 bases from V and 3 bases from J; bases unmatched to any gene: 10. Germline CDR1 reads KGHSH; CDR2 reads LQKENI. Drawing the rest from reference TRBV18 and TRBJ2-7, the complete variable domain is NAGVMQNPRHLVRRRGQEARLRCSPMKGHSHVYWYRQLPEEGLKFMVYLQKENIIDESGMPKERFSAEFPKEGPSILRIQQVVRGDSAAYFCASSSAAGGYYEQYFGPGTRLTVT.

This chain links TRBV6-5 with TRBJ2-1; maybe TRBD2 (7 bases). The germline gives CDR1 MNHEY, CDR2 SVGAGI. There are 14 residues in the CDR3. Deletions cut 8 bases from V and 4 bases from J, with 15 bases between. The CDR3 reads CASWEGGGYNEQFF. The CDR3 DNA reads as TGTGCCAGCTGGGAGGGGGGGGGATACAATGAGCAGTTCTTC.

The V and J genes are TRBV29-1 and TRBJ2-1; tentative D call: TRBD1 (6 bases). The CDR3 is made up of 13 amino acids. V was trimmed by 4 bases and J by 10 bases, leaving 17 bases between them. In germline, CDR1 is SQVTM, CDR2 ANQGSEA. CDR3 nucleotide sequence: TGCAGCGTTGCCCGAACTGAGGGGGTAGAGCAGTTCTTC. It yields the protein CSVARTEGVEQFF.

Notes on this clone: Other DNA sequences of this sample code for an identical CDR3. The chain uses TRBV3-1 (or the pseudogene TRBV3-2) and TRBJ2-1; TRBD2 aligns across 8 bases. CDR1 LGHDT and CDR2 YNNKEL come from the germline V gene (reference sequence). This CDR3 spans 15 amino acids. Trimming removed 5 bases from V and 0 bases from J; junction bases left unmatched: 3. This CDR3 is CASSTTSGSYNEQFF. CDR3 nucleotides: TGTGCCAGCAGCACTACTAGCGGCTCCTACAATGAGCAGTTCTTC.

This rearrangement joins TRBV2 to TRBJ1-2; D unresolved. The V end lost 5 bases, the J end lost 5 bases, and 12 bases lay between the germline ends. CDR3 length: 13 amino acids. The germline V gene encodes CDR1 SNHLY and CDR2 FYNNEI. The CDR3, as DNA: TGTGCCAGCAGTTACCGACGGGAGTATGGCTACACCTTC. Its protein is CASSYRREYGYTF.

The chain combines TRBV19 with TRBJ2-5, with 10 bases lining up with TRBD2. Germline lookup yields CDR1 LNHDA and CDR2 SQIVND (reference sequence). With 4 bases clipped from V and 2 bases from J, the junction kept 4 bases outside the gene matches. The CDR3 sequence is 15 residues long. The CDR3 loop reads CASSSTSGEQETQYF. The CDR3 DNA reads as TGTGCCAGTAGTAGTACTAGCGGGGAACAAGAGACCCAGTACTTC.

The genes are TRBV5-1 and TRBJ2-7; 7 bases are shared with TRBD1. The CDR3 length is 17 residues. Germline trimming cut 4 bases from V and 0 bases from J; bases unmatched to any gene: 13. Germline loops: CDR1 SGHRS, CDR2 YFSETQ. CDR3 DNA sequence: TGCGCCAGCAGCCCCCAACCCGGGACAGAGAGCTCCTACGAGCAGTACTTC. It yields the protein CASSPQPGTESSYEQYF.

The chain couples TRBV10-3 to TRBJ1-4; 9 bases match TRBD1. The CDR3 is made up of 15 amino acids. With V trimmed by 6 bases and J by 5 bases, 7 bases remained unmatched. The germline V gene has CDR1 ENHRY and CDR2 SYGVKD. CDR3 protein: CAISAQTGGNEKLFF. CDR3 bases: TGTGCCATCAGCGCCCAGACAGGGGGGAATGAAAAACTGTTTTTT.

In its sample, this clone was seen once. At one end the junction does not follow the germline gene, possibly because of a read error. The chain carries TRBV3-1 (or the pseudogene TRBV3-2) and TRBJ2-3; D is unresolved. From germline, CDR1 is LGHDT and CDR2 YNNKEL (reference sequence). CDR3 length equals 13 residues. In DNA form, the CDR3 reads TGTGCCAGCAGTCAAGGTTTAGCAGATACGCAGTATTTT. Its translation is CASSQGLADTQYF.

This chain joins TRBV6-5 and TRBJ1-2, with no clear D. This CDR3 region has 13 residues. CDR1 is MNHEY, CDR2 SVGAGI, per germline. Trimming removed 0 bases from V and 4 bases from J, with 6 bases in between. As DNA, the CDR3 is TGTGCCAGCAGTTACTCCCACAGCTATGGCTACACCTTC. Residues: CASSYSHSYGYTF.

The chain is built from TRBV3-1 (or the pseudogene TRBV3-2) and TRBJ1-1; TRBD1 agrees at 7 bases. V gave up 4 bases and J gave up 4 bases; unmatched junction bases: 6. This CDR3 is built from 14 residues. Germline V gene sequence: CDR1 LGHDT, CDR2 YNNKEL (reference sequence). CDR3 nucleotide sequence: TGTGCCAGCAGCCTGGGACAGAGTAGCACTGAAGCTTTCTTT. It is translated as CASSLGQSSTEAFF.

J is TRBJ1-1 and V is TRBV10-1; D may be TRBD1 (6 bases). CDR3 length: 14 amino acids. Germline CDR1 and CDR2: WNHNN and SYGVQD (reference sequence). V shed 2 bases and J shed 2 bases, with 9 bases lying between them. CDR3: CASSEQGRNTEAFF. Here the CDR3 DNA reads TGCGCCAGCAGTGAGCAGGGGCGCAACACTGAAGCTTTCTTT.

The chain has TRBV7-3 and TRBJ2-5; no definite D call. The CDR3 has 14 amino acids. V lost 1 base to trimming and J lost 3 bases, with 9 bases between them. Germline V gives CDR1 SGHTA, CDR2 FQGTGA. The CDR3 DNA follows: TGTGCCAGCAGCTTAAGGTCCTCAGAAGAGACCCAGTACTTC. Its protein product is CASSLRSSEETQYF.